Each of the 25 T cell receptor beta chains below was sequenced from the same sample in a study of blood T cells in healthy people across ages. Through a sample-barcoded 5' primer and a J-beta primer mix, a second PCR was run for roughly 7 to 12 cycles. TCRdb reprocessed the 5' RACE reads with MiXCR, giving one entry per CDR3 protein. The repertoire holds 1,300,000 or so distinct CDR3 sequences, around 59% seen once, with over 5.5% in the top ten. Sequencing was done on a sample of blood. The receptor source for this set is a man between 18 and 29 years old in good health.

The chain combines TRBV28 with TRBJ2-1, with TRBD1 as a possible D gene (7 bases). V shed 8 bases and J shed 7 bases, with 21 bases lying between them. Germline V CDR1 and CDR2: MDHEN, SYDVKM. This CDR3 spans 15 amino acids. The CDR3 here is CASGPPRGVRNEQFF. In nucleotides, the CDR3 is TGTGCCAGCGGACCCCCCAGGGGGGTCAGGAATGAGCAGTTCTTC.

The chain uses TRBV29-1 and TRBJ2-7, with D tentatively TRBD1 (6 bases). The germline CDR1 and CDR2 sequences are SQVTM and ANQGSEA. Deletions cut 0 bases from V and 6 bases from J, with 9 bases between. CDR3 length: 12 amino acids. CDR3 in DNA: TGCAGCGTTGAAGATGACAGGAGCGAGCAGTACTTC. This sequence encodes CSVEDDRSEQYF.

The chain uses TRBV4-2 and TRBJ1-6; D is unresolved. Trimming removed 2 bases from V and 13 bases from J, with 9 bases in between. CDR1 and CDR2 (germline): LGHNA, YNFKEQ. This CDR3 contains 12 residues. CDR3 protein: CASSQTRAPLHF. CDR3 bases: TGTGCCAGCAGCCAAACTCGGGCCCCCCTCCACTTT.

The chain employs TRBV12-3 or TRBV12-4 and TRBJ2-1, with D possibly being TRBD1 (6 bases). The CDR3 contains 13 residues. V dropped 6 bases and J dropped 8 bases, with 14 bases sitting between them. CDR3 nucleotide sequence: TGTGCCAGCAGCCGACAGGAAGCTGATGAGCAGTTCTTC. Translating it yields CASSRQEADEQFF.

This clonotype has a handful of counts. The V gene is TRBV18, the J gene TRBJ2-6; 7 bases are a match to TRBD1. The CDR3 covers 17 residues. V shed 0 bases and J 0 bases; nucleotides not matched to a gene: 2. Per the germline V gene, CDR1 is KGHSH and CDR2 is LQKENI. CDR3 nucleotides: TGTGCCAGCTCACCACCAAGGGGGCCCTCTGGGGCCAACGTCCTGACTTTC. Translated, it gives CASSPPRGPSGANVLTF.

The chain has TRBV10-3 and TRBJ2-4; 7 bases are a match to TRBD2. Matching the DNA end better, TRBJ2-7 makes the J call doubtful. This CDR3 has 14 amino acids. In germline, CDR1 is ENHRY, CDR2 SYGVKD. The CDR3 region has the DNA TGTGCCATCCGCACGGGACTACCTCCTGACGAGCAGTACTTC. As protein: CAIRTGLPPDEQYF.

This chain uses TRBV7-9 with TRBJ2-7, with D perhaps TRBD1 (6 bases). Germline CDR1 and CDR2: SEHNR and FQNEAQ (reference sequence). The CDR3 is 15 amino acids. Trimming took off 3 bases at V and 0 bases at J, with 12 bases between the two ends. This chain's CDR3 is CASSFSGQYSYEQYF. The CDR3 bases are TGTGCCAGCAGCTTTAGTGGACAGTACTCCTACGAGCAGTACTTC.

V usage is TRBV30 and J usage is TRBJ1-2; D is undetermined. Germline CDR1 and CDR2: GTSNPN and SVGIG (reference sequence). CDR3 length equals 11 residues. With 8 bases removed from V and 5 bases from J, the gap between germline ends came to 12 bases. CDR3 region: CAQRMGYGYTF. The CDR3 DNA reads as TGTGCCCAGAGGATGGGTTATGGCTACACCTTC.

This rearrangement joins TRBV7-8 to TRBJ1-2, with D possibly TRBD1 on 6 matching bases. This CDR3 spans 17 amino acids. CDR1 is SGHVS, CDR2 FQNEAQ, per germline. Between the trimmed V and J ends, which lost 4 bases and 5 bases, there was a span of 23 bases. The CDR3 sequence is CASSSPVRGAQKYGYTF. The CDR3 nucleotides read TGTGCCAGCAGCTCCCCTGTGCGGGGGGCGCAAAAGTATGGCTACACCTTC.

This clonotype came up a few times. The chain has TRBV12-3 or TRBV12-4 and TRBJ2-6; D is undetermined. The CDR3 loop spans 15 amino acids. The ends were cut back, 3 bases at V and 2 bases at J, with 8 bases in the middle. As DNA, the CDR3 is TGTGCCAGCAGTTTTGGTCTGCCTGGGGCCAACGTCCTGACTTTC. Encoded protein: CASSFGLPGANVLTF.

V usage is TRBV20-1 and J usage is TRBJ2-4, with a possible D match to TRBD2 (5 bases). V lost 3 bases, J lost 8 bases, and 17 bases lay in between. Germline V gene lookup returns CDR1 DFQATT and CDR2 SNEGSKA (reference sequence). The CDR3 is 14 amino acids. CDR3 coding DNA: TGCAGTGCTAGTCCCTCACTAGGAAGCGACATTCAGTACTTC. Its protein product is CSASPSLGSDIQYF.

This clonotype was seen only a few times. The chain uses TRBV27 and TRBJ1-1; D might be TRBD1 (5 bases). Deletions cut 5 bases from V and 12 bases from J, with 19 bases between. CDR1 and CDR2 (germline): MNHEY, SMNVEV (reference sequence). The CDR3 has 13 residues. The CDR3 region has the DNA TGTGCCAGCAGTGCGGGACTAACGACTGAGTCTTTCTTT. This codes for CASSAGLTTESFF.

The CDR3 protein is CASSAGNNEQFF. The CDR3 DNA is TGTGCCAGCAGTGCAGGGAACAATGAGCAGTTCTTC. The chain is built from TRBV4-2 and TRBJ2-1, with D possibly TRBD1 on 5 matching bases. Germline lookup yields CDR1 LGHNA and CDR2 YNFKEQ. CDR3 length equals 12 residues. Trimming pared 6 bases from V and 5 bases from J, leaving 8 bases between.

This chain links TRBV4-2 with TRBJ2-1, with D unresolved. The J call may be in error: the DNA end matches TRBJ2-7 better. CDR1 is LGHNA, CDR2 YNFKEQ, per germline. The CDR3 is made up of 16 amino acids. Written as DNA, the CDR3 is TGTGCCAGCAGCCAGAGACTGCCACCCTCCTACGATGAGCAGTACTTC. It translates to CASSQRLPPSYDEQYF.

The V gene is TRBV4-1, the J gene TRBJ2-7; 10 nucleotides line up with TRBD2. The CDR3 spans 15 residues. Trimming took 8 bases from V and 1 from J; bases not matched to a gene: 8. Germline V gene lookup returns CDR1 MGHRA and CDR2 YSYEKL. The CDR3 DNA reads TGCGCCAGCGCTTTCCAACTAGCGGGGTCCTACGAGCAGTACTTC. Translated, it gives CASAFQLAGSYEQYF.

V usage is TRBV20-1 and J usage is TRBJ2-1; D unresolved. V was cut by 4 bases and J by 9 bases, with 16 bases left in between. The CDR3 loop spans 13 amino acids. Germline V gene sequence: CDR1 DFQATT, CDR2 SNEGSKA (reference sequence). The CDR3 reads CSAIDDNWGEQFF. CDR3 DNA: TGCAGTGCTATTGATGACAACTGGGGTGAGCAGTTCTTC.

This clonotype was observed a handful of times. The chain uses TRBV6-5 and TRBJ2-6, with D unclear. Germline-derived CDR1 and CDR2 are MNHEY and SVGAGI. CDR3 length equals 18 residues. V lost 4 bases to trimming and J lost 0 bases, with 16 bases between them. CDR3 residues: CASSFIRSTGSGANVLTF. The DNA of the CDR3 is TGTGCCAGCAGTTTTATAAGATCGACGGGCTCTGGGGCCAACGTCCTGACTTTC.

This sequence joins TRBV6-2 or TRBV6-3 and TRBJ1-5; D not certain. The V and J ends lost 5 bases and 0 bases respectively, with 17 bases between them. The CDR3 runs to 17 residues. In germline, CDR1 is MNHEY, CDR2 SVGEGT. The CDR3 sequence: CASSPPPRSVSNQPQHF. The CDR3 nucleotides read TGTGCCAGCAGTCCTCCGCCCCGTTCAGTTAGCAATCAGCCCCAGCATTTT.

The V gene is TRBV10-3, the J gene TRBJ1-2; 9 bases match TRBD1. V was pared by 6 bases and J by 10 bases, with 9 bases of the junction left unmatched. The CDR3 sequence is 13 residues long. Per the germline V gene, CDR1 is ENHRY and CDR2 is SYGVKD. CDR3 DNA: TGTGCCATCAGCCTTGGACAGGGGATCGACTACACCTTC. Protein: CAISLGQGIDYTF.

As for this clonotype: A much larger clone lies one base from this, so it may be a read error. The gene calls are TRBV9 and TRBJ2-1; D not resolved. Looked up from germline, CDR1 is SGDLS and CDR2 is YYNGEE. The CDR3 has 12 residues. The V gene lost 4 bases and the J gene lost 6 bases, with 8 bases spanning the gap. CDR3 sequence reads: CASSLYPNEQFF. The DNA for the CDR3 is TGTGCCAGCAGCTTATACCCCAATGAGCAGTTCTTC.

This chain joins TRBV7-2 and TRBJ1-1, with 8 nucleotides matching TRBD1. The CDR3 has 16 amino acids. Germline values: CDR1 SGHTA, CDR2 FQGNSA. Germline trimming cut 5 bases from V and 5 bases from J; bases unmatched to any gene: 13. Here the CDR3 DNA reads TGTGCCAGCAGCCCCTCCACCCCGGACAGGGCGACTGAAGCTTTCTTT. It is translated as CASSPSTPDRATEAFF.

The genes are TRBV12-3 or TRBV12-4 and TRBJ1-4, with 8 nucleotides matching TRBD1. The CDR3 has 14 amino acids. The junction had 7 bases not matched to a gene; V was cut back by 6 bases and J by 7 bases. CDR3 sequence: CASSVQGAGEKLFF. In DNA form, the CDR3 reads TGTGCCAGCAGCGTCCAGGGGGCAGGTGAAAAACTGTTTTTT.

This clonotype was observed a few times. The V and J genes are TRBV5-1 and TRBJ2-1, with 8 bases fitting TRBD2. The V gene end was trimmed by 0 bases and the J gene end by 5 bases; junction bases not matched to a gene: 4. The germline gives CDR1 SGHRS, CDR2 YFSETQ. This CDR3 is built from 15 residues. CDR3 nucleotides: TGCGCCAGCAGCTTGGCTGGGACTAGAAACAATGAGCAGTTCTTC. Translating it yields CASSLAGTRNNEQFF. Variable domain in full (rest from reference TRBV5-1 and TRBJ2-1): KAGVTQTPRYLIKTRGQQVTLSCSPISGHRSVSWYQQTPGQGLQFLFEYFSETQRNKGNFPGRFSGRQFSNSRSEMNVSTLELGDSALYLCASSLAGTRNNEQFFGPGTRLTVL.

This chain connects TRBV12-3 or TRBV12-4 to TRBJ1-1; 7 nucleotides match TRBD1. V was pared by 5 bases and J by 2 bases, with 8 bases of the junction left unmatched. This CDR3 is 15 amino acids long. The DNA of the CDR3 is TGTGCCAGCAGTCTCAATTACAGGGGTAACACTGAAGCTTTCTTT. It codes for CASSLNYRGNTEAFF.

The chain couples TRBV29-1 to TRBJ2-4; the match to TRBD1 covers 9 bases. The end of the DNA fits TRBJ2-7 better, so the J call may be wrong. The CDR3 is 12 residues long. Germline V gene sequence: CDR1 SQVTM, CDR2 ANQGSEA. CDR3 amino acids: CSGRTGDYEQYF. In DNA form, the CDR3 reads TGCAGCGGGAGGACAGGGGATTACGAGCAGTACTTC.